The entry below gives a single TCR beta chain sequence along with its context. This CDR3 spans 15 amino acids. The germline CDR1 and CDR2 sequences are MNHEY and SMNVEV (reference sequence). J lost 3 bases, V lost 2 bases, and 5 bases had no gene match. The sample originates from a study of technical replicates of blood from several donors. Only in-frame clones appear in the TCRdb table, and some are missing; sequencing was by immunoSEQ multiplex PCR. The sample lists about 44,000 clones; around 96% were seen once. This chain connects TRBV27 to TRBJ1-2; 8 nucleotides line up with TRBD1. The sequence came from a human donor in good health. Sequencing was performed on T cells isolated from PBMCs. The CDR3 nucleotides are TGTGCCAGCAGTTTAAAGGCAGGGGGCCACTATGGCTACACCTTC. Encoded protein: CASSLKAGGHYGYTF.